A selection of T cell receptor beta chains follows, all from one sample in a study of cytomegalovirus exposure and HLA in healthy donors. Data came from immunoSEQ multiplex PCR; TCRdb stores just in-frame clones and leaves some out. Recorded here are 25,000 to 40,000 clones; the top ten clones represent over 4%. Sequencing was done on a sample of PBMCs. These receptors were obtained from a middle-aged woman in good health and CMV-seropositive. The CDR3 runs from the conserved cysteine through the conserved F or W. D genes are given only for firm matches. The size entry is marked missing in some rows and otherwise reads once, few, many or a size class.

CDR3 protein: CASSRRTSGTYNEQFF
CDR3 DNA: TGTGCCAGCAGTCGACGGACTAGCGGAACCTACAATGAGCAGTTCTTC
D gene: TRBD2
V gene: TRBV7-3
clone size: medium-sized
J gene: TRBJ2-1

CDR3 protein: CAYLRRGDTEAFF
CDR3 DNA: TGTGCCTACTTGAGGAGGGGCGACACTGAAGCTTTCTTT
D gene: NA
V gene: TRBV30
clone size: NA
J gene: TRBJ1-1

CDR3 protein: CASSKEPPEGSYEQYF
CDR3 DNA: TGTGCCAGCAGCAAAGAACCCCCTGAGGGTTCCTACGAGCAGTACTTC
D gene: NA
V gene: TRBV21-1
clone size: NA
J gene: TRBJ2-7

CDR3 protein: CASTGQGAYGYTF
CDR3 DNA: TGTGCCAGCACCGGACAGGGTGCCTATGGCTACACCTTC
D gene: TRBD1
V gene: TRBV27
clone size: NA
J gene: TRBJ1-2

CDR3 protein: CASSPTALLNGGELFF
CDR3 DNA: TGTGCCAGCAGTCCGACAGCCTTATTGAACGGCGGGGAGCTGTTTTTT
D gene: NA
V gene: TRBV27
clone size: NA
J gene: TRBJ2-2

CDR3 protein: CASSSLRGQEAFF
CDR3 DNA: TGCGCCAGCAGCTCCCTACGAGGTCAGGAAGCTTTCTTT
D gene: NA
V gene: TRBV5-1
clone size: NA
J gene: TRBJ1-1

CDR3 protein: CASSVVDYSYNEQFF
CDR3 DNA: TGTGCCAGCAGCGTAGTGGACTACTCCTACAATGAGCAGTTCTTC
D gene: NA
V gene: TRBV9
clone size: NA
J gene: TRBJ2-1

CDR3 protein: CASSTTRTGGEPTGELFF
CDR3 DNA: TGTGCCAGCAGCACGACTAGGACAGGGGGAGAACCCACCGGGGAGCTGTTTTTT
D gene: TRBD1
V gene: TRBV28
clone size: NA
J gene: TRBJ2-2

CDR3 protein: CASSLVRQGPREQYF
CDR3 DNA: TGTGCCAGCAGCTTAGTCCGACAGGGGCCGAGGGAGCAGTACTTC
D gene: TRBD1
V gene: TRBV7-9
clone size: NA
J gene: TRBJ2-7

CDR3 protein: CASSLNRVGYTF
CDR3 DNA: TGTGCCAGCAGCCTAAACAGGGTTGGCTACACCTTC
D gene: NA
V gene: TRBV14
clone size: NA
J gene: TRBJ1-2

CDR3 protein: CASSLTGTVYEQYF
CDR3 DNA: TGTGCCAGCAGTTTAACCGGGACTGTCTACGAGCAGTACTTC
D gene: NA
V gene: TRBV27
clone size: NA
J gene: TRBJ2-7

CDR3 protein: CASSLFGTNTEAFF
CDR3 DNA: TGTGCCAGCAGTTTATTTGGCACGAACACTGAAGCTTTCTTT
D gene: NA
V gene: TRBV27
clone size: NA
J gene: TRBJ1-1

CDR3 protein: CSVLGEGNEQFF
CDR3 DNA: TGCAGCGTCCTCGGGGAAGGCAATGAGCAGTTCTTC
D gene: NA
V gene: TRBV29-1
clone size: NA
J gene: TRBJ2-1

CDR3 protein: CASSTDSDRTNYGYTF
CDR3 DNA: TGTGCCAGCAGCACTGACAGCGACCGGACTAACTATGGCTACACCTTC
D gene: NA
V gene: TRBV28
clone size: NA
J gene: TRBJ1-2

CDR3 protein: CASSWGTGDGYTF
CDR3 DNA: TGTGCCAGCAGCTGGGGGACAGGGGATGGCTACACCTTC
D gene: TRBD1
V gene: TRBV7-3
clone size: NA
J gene: TRBJ1-2

CDR3 protein: CASTGGFSTDTQYF
CDR3 DNA: TGTGCCAGCACAGGGGGGTTTAGCACAGATACGCAGTATTTT
D gene: NA
V gene: TRBV7-2
clone size: NA
J gene: TRBJ2-3

CDR3 protein: CASSQGSQGRMNTEAFF
CDR3 DNA: TGCGCCAGCAGCCAAGGTTCACAGGGGAGGATGAACACTGAAGCTTTCTTT
D gene: TRBD1
V gene: TRBV4-1
clone size: medium-sized
J gene: TRBJ1-1

CDR3 protein: CASKGGSSYNEQFF
CDR3 DNA: TGTGCCAGTAAGGGCGGGAGTTCCTACAATGAGCAGTTCTTC
D gene: TRBD2
V gene: TRBV19
clone size: NA
J gene: TRBJ2-1

CDR3 protein: CASRRSTGELNYEQYF
CDR3 DNA: TGCGCCAGCAGACGCTCTACAGGGGAACTGAACTACGAGCAGTACTTC
D gene: TRBD1
V gene: TRBV5-1
clone size: NA
J gene: TRBJ2-7

CDR3 protein: CASSRRQGAGEQYF
CDR3 DNA: TGTGCCAGCAGTCGCCGACAGGGGGCGGGTGAGCAGTACTTC
D gene: TRBD1
V gene: TRBV6-5
clone size: NA
J gene: TRBJ2-7

CDR3 protein: CASSHGRERETQYF
CDR3 DNA: TGTGCCAGCAGCCATGGGAGGGAGAGAGAGACCCAGTACTTC
D gene: TRBD2
V gene: TRBV7-9
clone size: NA
J gene: TRBJ2-5

CDR3 protein: CASTVDRVPETQYF
CDR3 DNA: TGCGCCAGCACCGTAGACAGGGTTCCAGAGACCCAGTACTTC
D gene: TRBD1
V gene: TRBV5-1
clone size: NA
J gene: TRBJ2-5

CDR3 protein: CASSQRVRDNEKLFF
CDR3 DNA: TGTGCCAGCAGCCAGCGGGTCAGGGACAATGAAAAACTGTTTTTT
D gene: NA
V gene: TRBV7-8
clone size: NA
J gene: TRBJ1-4

CDR3 protein: CASSAINQPQHF
CDR3 DNA: TGTGCCAGCAGCGCGATTAATCAGCCCCAGCATTTT
D gene: NA
V gene: TRBV28
clone size: NA
J gene: TRBJ1-5

CDR3 protein: CASSPRDSSGNTIYF
CDR3 DNA: TGTGCCAGCTCACCTCGGGACAGCTCTGGAAACACCATATATTTT
D gene: TRBD1
V gene: TRBV18
clone size: NA
J gene: TRBJ1-3

CDR3 protein: CAWSYDRRNEAFF
CDR3 DNA: TGTGCCTGGAGTTATGACAGGCGCAATGAAGCTTTCTTT
D gene: NA
V gene: TRBV30
clone size: NA
J gene: TRBJ1-1

CDR3 protein: CASSSYSTGELFF
CDR3 DNA: TGTGCCAGCAGCTCATACAGCACCGGGGAGCTGTTTTTT
D gene: NA
V gene: TRBV6-5
clone size: NA
J gene: TRBJ2-2

CDR3 protein: CASSTTRQDGEQFF
CDR3 DNA: TGTGCCAGCTCAACGACACGCCAGGATGGTGAGCAGTTCTTC
D gene: NA
V gene: TRBV18
clone size: NA
J gene: TRBJ2-1

CDR3 protein: CASSFLAGAGNEQFF
CDR3 DNA: TGCGCCAGCAGCTTCTTAGCGGGAGCCGGCAATGAGCAGTTCTTC
D gene: TRBD2
V gene: TRBV5-1
clone size: NA
J gene: TRBJ2-1

CDR3 protein: CASSLWWGRVNEQFF
CDR3 DNA: TGTGCCAGCAGTTTATGGTGGGGGAGGGTCAATGAGCAGTTCTTC
D gene: TRBD2
V gene: TRBV28
clone size: NA
J gene: TRBJ2-1

CDR3 protein: CASSTNLGHSITTGELFF
CDR3 DNA: TGTGCCAGTAGTACCAACCTAGGACACTCGATTACCACCGGGGAGCTGTTTTTT
D gene: NA
V gene: TRBV19
clone size: NA
J gene: TRBJ2-2

CDR3 protein: CASSPGQGETQYF
CDR3 DNA: TGTGCCAGCTCACCCGGACAGGGAGAGACCCAGTACTTC
D gene: TRBD1
V gene: TRBV18
clone size: NA
J gene: TRBJ2-5

CDR3 protein: CASSREGGGTEAFF
CDR3 DNA: TGTGCCAGCAGCAGAGAAGGGGGAGGGACTGAAGCTTTCTTT
D gene: NA
V gene: TRBV5-8
clone size: NA
J gene: TRBJ1-1

CDR3 protein: CASSIDRQPDEKLFF
CDR3 DNA: TGTGCCAGTAGTATAGATCGACAGCCGGATGAAAAACTGTTTTTT
D gene: NA
V gene: TRBV19
clone size: NA
J gene: TRBJ1-4

CDR3 protein: CASSPGAGVTDTQYF
CDR3 DNA: TGTGCCAGCAGCCCAGGGGCGGGAGTCACAGATACGCAGTATTTT
D gene: NA
V gene: TRBV7-9
clone size: NA
J gene: TRBJ2-3

CDR3 protein: CASSSTSGNINEQFF
CDR3 DNA: TGTGCCAGCAGCTCCACTAGCGGGAATATCAATGAGCAGTTCTTC
D gene: TRBD2
V gene: TRBV7-3
clone size: NA
J gene: TRBJ2-1

CDR3 protein: CASGYSGSWNEQYF
CDR3 DNA: TGTGCCAGCGGGTATAGCGGGAGTTGGAACGAGCAGTACTTC
D gene: TRBD2
V gene: TRBV2
clone size: NA
J gene: TRBJ2-7

CDR3 protein: CASSPVGATNEKLFF
CDR3 DNA: TGCGCCAGCAGCCCGGTTGGTGCAACTAATGAAAAACTGTTTTTT
D gene: NA
V gene: TRBV4-1
clone size: NA
J gene: TRBJ1-4

CDR3 protein: CASSIDREYGYTF
CDR3 DNA: TGTGCCAGCAGTATCGACAGGGAGTATGGCTACACCTTC
D gene: TRBD1
V gene: TRBV6-1
clone size: NA
J gene: TRBJ1-2

CDR3 protein: CASSLDRAYEQYF
CDR3 DNA: TGTGCCAGCAGCTTAGACAGGGCCTACGAGCAGTACTTC
D gene: NA
V gene: TRBV7-9
clone size: NA
J gene: TRBJ2-7

CDR3 protein: CASSFPTDTEAFF
CDR3 DNA: TGTGCCAGCAGTTTCCCGACAGACACTGAAGCTTTCTTT
D gene: NA
V gene: TRBV28
clone size: NA
J gene: TRBJ1-1